This T cell receptor (beta chain) was profiled in a study of regulatory T cells in long-lasting Graves disease. The time point is: newly diagnosed GD, antithyroid drugs for less than 3 months. Extracted RNA from PBMCs served as the source of the TCR library. Patients came through an endocrinology department, and that department was in Xi'an, China. Investigators prepared the TCR beta libraries by applying iRepertoire HTBI primers and Arm-PCR of CDR3 regions. In TCRdb, the multiplex PCR reads were re-called with MiXCR into one record per CDR3 protein. The table has approximately 360,000 distinct CDR3 sequences, approximately 12% seen once. This CDR3 is 14 amino acids long. Germline V gene data show CDR1 as MDHEN and CDR2 as SYDVKM. Deletions cut 3 bases from V and 4 bases from J, with 10 bases between. This clonotype was seen ten or more times. The same data also went into a second study, on T cells in Graves' hyperthyroidism and ophthalmopathy.

J is TRBJ1-5 and V is TRBV28; D is unresolved. The specimen comprised peripheral blood mononuclear cells (PBMCs), sampled at new diagnosis, from a patient treated with antithyroid drugs. The source is a woman in her late teens or twenties with Graves disease. The CDR3 sequence: CASSFLGGNQPQHF. The CDR3 coding sequence is TGTGCCAGCAGTTTTCTGGGAGGTAATCAGCCCCAGCATTTT.